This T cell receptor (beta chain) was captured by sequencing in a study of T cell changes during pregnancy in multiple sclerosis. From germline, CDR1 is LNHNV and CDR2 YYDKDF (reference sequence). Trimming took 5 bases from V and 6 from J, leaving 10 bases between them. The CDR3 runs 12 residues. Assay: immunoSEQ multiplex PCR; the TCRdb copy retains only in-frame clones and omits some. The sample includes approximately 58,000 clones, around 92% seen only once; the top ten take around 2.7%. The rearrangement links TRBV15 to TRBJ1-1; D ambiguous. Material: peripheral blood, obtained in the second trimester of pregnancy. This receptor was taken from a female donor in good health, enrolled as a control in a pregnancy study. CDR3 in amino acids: CATSLGGAEAFF. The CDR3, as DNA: TGTGCCACCAGCCTGGGAGGTGCTGAAGCTTTCTTT.